A selection of T cell receptor beta chains follows, all from one sample in a study of identical twins. Via MiXCR, TCRdb re-called the 5' RACE reads, giving one row per CDR3 protein. The table lists roughly 540,000 distinct CDR3 sequences, 22% of them singletons, with about 0.93% in the top ten. These records were also assigned to another study, of T cells expressing NK-cell markers.

The sample taken for sequencing was CD4+ T cells sorted from blood. The receptor set was obtained from a woman younger than 35 in good health. The conserved cysteine and the conserved F or W are not part of the CDR3 here. A row's size may be missing; if present it is once, few, many or a size class.

V gene	J gene	clone size	CDR3 protein
TRBV6-5	TRBJ1-2	few	ASSYRPTGADIYGYT
TRBV2	TRBJ2-3	-	ASSSLAGDTQY
TRBV7-2	TRBJ2-3	-	ASTDTPPGRSMQY
TRBV18	TRBJ1-1	-	ASSSQTQTVNTEAF
TRBV7-2	TRBJ2-1	few	ASSLNAPSYNEQF
TRBV12-3/TRBV12-4	TRBJ1-1	-	ASRGRVNTEAF
TRBV5-1	TRBJ2-5	few	ASSLDRMGTQY
TRBV12-3/TRBV12-4	TRBJ2-7	once	ASRFSGGTYEQY
TRBV6-5	TRBJ2-1	-	ASSYSLVSSYNEQF
TRBV3-1	TRBJ1-1	-	ASSQFGSMNTEAF
TRBV4-3	TRBJ2-3	few	ASSQEAAGSASTDTQY
TRBV2	TRBJ2-1	-	ASSDNRHEQF
TRBV6-1	TRBJ2-7	-	ASRGQLDSYEQY
TRBV29-1	TRBJ1-1	few	SVNGARDTEAF
TRBV2	TRBJ2-3	-	ASGTGTPQQY
TRBV2	TRBJ1-3	-	ASRQSGGAAGNTIY